This TCR beta chain comes out of a study of technical replicates of blood from several donors. The method was immunoSEQ multiplex PCR; TCRdb's version includes in-frame clones alone and lacks a portion of them. Of about 76,000 clones in the sample, 91% were seen once. The TCR sequence derives from a human donor in good health. What was sequenced was T cells isolated from PBMCs.

DNA of the CDR3: TGTGCCAGTAGTATTTGGACTAGCGGGGACAATGAGCAGTTCTTC. This encodes CASSIWTSGDNEQFF. The chain recombines TRBV19 with TRBJ2-1; 12 bases are a match to TRBD2. Germline CDR1 and CDR2: LNHDA and SQIVND (reference sequence). CDR3 length equals 15 residues. The trim removed 3 bases at V and 5 bases at J, leaving 2 bases unmatched.